This TCR beta chain derives from a study of beta chain features in type 1 diabetes. Study-level findings and limits: Cells carrying high TCR expression could end up over-represented when cDNA is sequenced. VDJ junctions in type 1 diabetes patients carried more deletions and fewer insertions. Shortening of TCRB CDR3s, moderate but significant, appeared in all four CD4+ subsets of Type 1 diabetes patients.

This CDR3 is 13 amino acids long. Germline V lookup: CDR1 LGHNA, CDR2 YSLEER. Trimming removed 0 bases at V and 4 bases at J, with 5 bases between. This clone was counted between two and nine times. Its target is not known. Other DNA sequences in the sample encode the same CDR3. Investigators reverse transcribed all isolated RNA, so they sequenced expressed TCRB transcripts. Method: immunoSEQ multiplex PCR; TCRdb's copy keeps in-frame clones and lacks some. The sample holds 400,000 to 600,000 clones, approximately 31% seen once. Sequencing was done on a sample of naive CD4+ T cells from blood. The TCR comes from a man aged 18 to 29 in good health. This sequence joins TRBV4-3 and TRBJ2-3; the D is unclear. DNA for the CDR3: TGCGCCAGCAGCCAAGATTTGCCAGATACGCAGTATTTT. Translated, it gives CASSQDLPDTQYF.